This T cell receptor (beta chain) appears in the sequencing data of a study of T cell responses to AZD1222 COVID-19 vaccine. Profiled with immunoSEQ multiplex PCR; TCRdb holds only in-frame clones, not every one. The sample shows roughly 150,000 clones, about 87% of them seen only once. V was pared by 6 bases and J by 0 bases, with 7 bases between. In germline, CDR1 is SNHLY, CDR2 FYNNEI. The CDR3 loop spans 13 amino acids. This clone was counted between two and nine times. As yet, its antigen is unknown. Study outcomes and limitations: As reported, nearly half of all spike-specific TCRs target variant regions that are unmutated. Spike-specific TCR repertoires showed rising breadth and depth after two AZD1222 doses. At baseline, seropositivity was found in only a handful of AZD1222 recipients. Donor demographics were predominantly white British with a female majority; clonal diversity may be underestimated.

The source is an adult in good health. The starting material was peripheral blood, obtained on day 0 of MenACWY control vaccination. The chain joins TRBV2 to TRBJ2-3; D not certain. This CDR3 is CASRHDSTDTQYF. In nucleotides, the CDR3 is TGTGCCAGCAGGCATGACAGCACAGATACGCAGTATTTT.